This TCR beta chain was found in a study of blood T cell repertoires in COVID-19. Across the study: Both acute and convalescent COVID-19 samples were obtained from the United States, Italy and Spain.

Some clones are missing from TCRdb's copy, which holds only in-frame ones; the method was immunoSEQ multiplex PCR. The sample has some 460,000 clones; 80% to 90% are singletons. The receptor's source is a woman aged 25-40 years with acute or convalescent COVID-19. Sequencing was carried out using peripheral blood.

CDR3 sequence: CSVLDRGTEAFF. In DNA, the CDR3 is TGCAGCGTCCTGGACAGGGGGACTGAAGCTTTCTTT. This rearrangement joins TRBV29-1 to TRBJ1-1; TRBD1 matches at 10 bases. Trimming removed 6 bases from V and 5 bases from J; junction bases left unmatched: 3. Germline V gene data show CDR1 as SQVTM and CDR2 as ANQGSEA. This CDR3 comprises 12 residues. Looking up the rest from reference TRBV29-1 and TRBJ1-1 gives the full variable domain: SAVISQKPSRDICQRGTSLTIQCQVDSQVTMMFWYRQQPGQSLTLIATANQGSEATYESGFVIDKFPISRPNLTFSTLTVSNMSPEDSSIYLCSVLDRGTEAFFGQGTRLTVV.